A single sample is the source of the 22 T cell receptor beta chains below, sequenced in a study of T cell repertoires in cytomegalovirus infection. MiXCR, run by TCRdb on the reads, gives a single entry per CDR3 protein. Of hundreds of thousands of distinct CDR3 sequences in the sample, roughly 20% are singletons; the top ten hold 18%. Sequencing used CD8+ T cells from PBMCs. The source of these receptors is a human donor in good health (CMV status not recorded). Some clones in this sample may be carry-over from other donors' samples.

This chain connects TRBV11-2 to TRBJ2-3; D unclear. The CDR3 spans 13 residues. V was shortened by 2 bases and J by 5 bases, with 8 bases between the two germline ends. Germline-derived CDR1 and CDR2 are SGHAT and FQNNGV. Here the CDR3 reads CASSLPNRDTQYF. DNA for the CDR3: TGTGCCAGCAGCTTACCTAACCGAGATACGCAGTATTTT. The whole variable domain, filled in from reference TRBV11-2 and TRBJ2-3, reads EAGVAQSPRYKIIEKRQSVAFWCNPISGHATLYWYQQILGQGPKLLIQFQNNGVVDDSQLPKDRFSAERLKGVDSTLKIQPAKLEDSAVYLCASSLPNRDTQYFGPGTRLTVL.

The chain links TRBV20-1 to TRBJ2-2; TRBD2 is a possible D gene (6 bases). The CDR3 has 13 amino acids. The V and J ends lost 7 bases and 2 bases respectively, with 11 bases between them. Germline V gene lookup returns CDR1 DFQATT and CDR2 SNEGSKA (reference sequence). The CDR3 DNA is TGCAGTGTCCCGGGACTTAACACCGGGGAGCTGTTTTTT. Residues: CSVPGLNTGELFF.

This clonotype occurred many times. The chain links TRBV7-8 to TRBJ2-2, with TRBD1 matching over 11 bases. Germline V lookup: CDR1 SGHVS, CDR2 FQNEAQ. There are 17 residues in the CDR3. DNA for the CDR3: TGTGCTTCGGGTTTGAAACCGGGACAGGGGGATGCCGGGGAGCTGTTTTTT. The encoded protein is CASGLKPGQGDAGELFF.

There are a few counts of this clonotype. The genes are TRBV28 and TRBJ1-2; D call uncertain. Trimming took off 6 bases at V and 5 bases at J, with 19 bases between the two ends. The CDR3 is 15 residues long. The germline V gene has CDR1 MDHEN and CDR2 SYDVKM. CDR3 amino acids: CASSLAGIGGYGYTF. CDR3 DNA sequence: TGTGCCAGCAGCCTTGCCGGGATCGGAGGATATGGCTACACCTTC.

A few counts support this clonotype. The rearrangement joins TRBV6-4 to TRBJ2-1; TRBD2 is a possible D gene (6 bases). The germline V gene has CDR1 MRHNA and CDR2 SNTAGT. The CDR3 loop spans 15 amino acids. Trimming removed 1 base from V and 8 bases from J, with 15 bases in between. Here the CDR3 reads CASSDYRDSQDEQFF. The CDR3 DNA sequence: TGTGCCAGCAGTGACTACCGGGACTCCCAAGATGAGCAGTTCTTC.

The chain carries TRBV20-1 and TRBJ2-1; a possible D gene is TRBD2 (5 bases). Germline assignment: CDR1 DFQATT and CDR2 SNEGSKA (reference sequence). CDR3 length equals 12 residues. The V and J ends lost 3 bases and 9 bases respectively, with 12 bases between them. The CDR3 DNA reads TGCAGTGCTAGCCGCAAGGAGGTTGAGCAGTTCTTC. Encoded protein: CSASRKEVEQFF.

The chain joins TRBV6-6 to TRBJ1-2, with 8 bases identical to TRBD1. This CDR3 comprises 18 residues. Germline values: CDR1 MNHNY, CDR2 SVGAGI (reference sequence). After removal of 4 bases from V and 1 base from J, the junction contained 14 bases not matched to a gene. CDR3 in DNA: TGTGCCAGCAGTTTTCAGGGGGCCGTTTCTAAACTTAACTATGGCTACACCTTC. It specifies CASSFQGAVSKLNYGYTF.

The J gene is TRBJ2-7, the V gene TRBV29-1; D possibly matches TRBD1 or TRBD2 (5 bases each). This CDR3 is built from 12 residues. Germline V lookup: CDR1 SQVTM, CDR2 ANQGSEA. V lost 7 bases, J lost 6 bases, and 16 bases lay in between. The CDR3 spells CSARKGSGEQYF. The CDR3 DNA follows: TGCAGCGCCCGAAAGGGGAGTGGCGAGCAGTACTTC.

The sample holds many counts of this clonotype. V usage is TRBV7-8 and J usage is TRBJ2-7, with 7 bases that match TRBD1. From germline, CDR1 is SGHVS and CDR2 FQNEAQ. J gave up 6 bases and V 2 bases, and 7 bases lay outside the gene matches. The CDR3 contains 14 residues. The CDR3 nucleotides read TGTGCCAGCAGCTTATACGGGACAGACGGCGAGCAGTACTTC. Residues: CASSLYGTDGEQYF.

The chain employs TRBV28 and TRBJ2-1, with 11 bases fitting TRBD1. V shed 3 bases and J 0 bases; nucleotides not matched to a gene: 4. The CDR3 length is 17 residues. Germline lookup yields CDR1 MDHEN and CDR2 SYDVKM. The CDR3 spells CASSFGTGGFSYNEQFF. The CDR3 coding sequence is TGTGCCAGCAGTTTCGGGACAGGGGGTTTCTCCTACAATGAGCAGTTCTTC.

CDR3 protein: CASTLGAGPNTDTQYF. In DNA form, the CDR3 reads TGTGCCAGCACCCTGGGGGCGGGCCCTAACACAGATACGCAGTATTTT. The J gene is TRBJ2-3, the V gene TRBV27, with a weak D call TRBD1 (6 bases). V was trimmed by 7 bases and J by 2 bases, leaving 19 bases between them. The CDR3 is 16 residues long. Germline V lookup: CDR1 MNHEY, CDR2 SMNVEV (reference sequence).

The gene calls are TRBV20-1 and TRBJ2-7; 7 bases align to TRBD1. CDR1 and CDR2 (germline): DFQATT, SNEGSKA (reference sequence). The CDR3 contains 17 residues. J gave up 3 bases and V 6 bases, and 20 bases lay outside the gene matches. The CDR3 is CSAQPLTPGTDYYEQYF. In DNA, the CDR3 is TGCAGTGCCCAGCCCCTAACACCCGGGACAGATTACTACGAGCAGTACTTC.

The V and J genes are TRBV12-3 or TRBV12-4 and TRBJ2-1, with D possibly matching TRBD2 (7 bases). V lost 4 bases, J lost 4 bases, and 11 bases lay in between. CDR3 length: 14 amino acids. CDR3 sequence reads: CASSWGGSYNEQFF. Here the CDR3 DNA reads TGTGCCAGCAGTTGGGGGGGCTCGTACAATGAGCAGTTCTTC.

This clonotype was seen ten or more times. This rearrangement joins TRBV10-3 to TRBJ2-1; TRBD1 agrees at 10 bases. Germline V lookup: CDR1 ENHRY, CDR2 SYGVKD. The V and J ends lost 6 bases and 6 bases, in that order; junction bases with no gene match: 8. This CDR3 contains 15 residues. The CDR3 DNA is TGTGCCATCAGACGGGACAGGGGACTCGGCAATGAGCAGTTCTTC. This translates into CAIRRDRGLGNEQFF.

This clonotype has ten or more counts. V is TRBV7-9 and J is TRBJ1-1; D perhaps matches TRBD1 (5 bases). Trimming left V 5 bases short and J 5 bases short, with 9 bases between. CDR3 length: 12 residues. Germline CDR1 is SEHNR and CDR2 is FQNEAQ (reference sequence). The DNA for the CDR3 is TGTGCCAGCAGCCTAGGGGTTACTGAAGCTTTCTTT. It yields the protein CASSLGVTEAFF.

This clonotype was counted many times. The J gene is TRBJ2-1, the V gene TRBV6-2 or TRBV6-3; possible D gene TRBD2, 6 bases. Germline-derived CDR1 and CDR2 are MNHEY and SVGEGT. The CDR3 consists of 16 residues. V lost 0 bases to trimming and J lost 7 bases, with 16 bases between them. The CDR3 DNA is TGTGCCAGCAGTTACTCTTGGACGGGAGTATTGAATGAGCAGTTCTTC. This gives the protein CASSYSWTGVLNEQFF.

The sample holds a few counts of this clonotype. The rearrangement links TRBV12-3 or TRBV12-4 to TRBJ1-1; D gene ambiguous. V was clipped by 3 bases and J by 4 bases, with 9 bases between them. CDR3 length: 13 residues. Written as DNA, the CDR3 is TGTGCCAGCAGTTTCGCTTCAGCCACTGAAGCTTTCTTT. It is translated as CASSFASATEAFF.

The chain couples TRBV19 to TRBJ2-3; 8 bases match TRBD1. The CDR3 is made up of 13 amino acids. The J segment lost 2 bases and the V segment lost 8 bases, leaving 3 bases of the junction unmatched. The V gene's germline CDR1 is LNHDA and CDR2 SQIVND (reference sequence). The CDR3 spells CASLDRDTDTQYF. The CDR3 coding sequence is TGTGCCAGTTTGGACAGGGACACAGATACGCAGTATTTT.

The V and J genes are TRBV27 and TRBJ2-7; 8 nucleotides align to TRBD2. V dropped 6 bases and J dropped 3; count of bases not matched to a gene: 10. The CDR3 runs 15 residues. The V gene's germline CDR1 is MNHEY and CDR2 SMNVEV (reference sequence). The CDR3 nucleotides are TGTGCCAGCAGCCTTTGGACTAGCAGAGTCTACGAGCAGTACTTC. Translation gives CASSLWTSRVYEQYF.

The J gene is TRBJ2-2, the V gene TRBV6-8; D possibly corresponds to TRBD2 (7 bases). The length of the CDR3 is 14 residues. Germline CDR1 is MNHGY and CDR2 is SAAAGT. V lost 6 bases, J lost 3 bases, and 11 bases lay in between. The CDR3 reads CASSWGGDTGELFF. The CDR3 DNA reads as TGTGCCAGCAGCTGGGGGGGCGACACCGGGGAGCTGTTTTTT.

The table lists this clonotype with a few counts. The chain uses TRBV2 and TRBJ2-2; TRBD1 matches 7 bases. The CDR3 spans 18 residues. With V trimmed by 1 base and J by 5 bases, 13 bases remained unmatched. From germline, CDR1 is SNHLY and CDR2 FYNNEI. This chain's CDR3 is CASSEVVRTGRVTGELFF. The CDR3 DNA follows: TGTGCCAGCAGTGAAGTCGTCAGGACAGGACGGGTTACCGGGGAGCTGTTTTTT.

The rearrangement joins TRBV3-1 to TRBJ2-3, with 7 bases that match TRBD2. Germline CDR1 is LGHDT and CDR2 is YNNKEL (reference sequence). This CDR3 is built from 19 residues. J lost 6 bases, V lost 1 base, and 19 bases had no gene match. CDR3 coding DNA: TGTGCCAGCAGCCAAGTGTCCAGAGGGGCGCGGGGGTCAACGGATACGCAGTATTTT. Amino acid sequence: CASSQVSRGARGSTDTQYF.